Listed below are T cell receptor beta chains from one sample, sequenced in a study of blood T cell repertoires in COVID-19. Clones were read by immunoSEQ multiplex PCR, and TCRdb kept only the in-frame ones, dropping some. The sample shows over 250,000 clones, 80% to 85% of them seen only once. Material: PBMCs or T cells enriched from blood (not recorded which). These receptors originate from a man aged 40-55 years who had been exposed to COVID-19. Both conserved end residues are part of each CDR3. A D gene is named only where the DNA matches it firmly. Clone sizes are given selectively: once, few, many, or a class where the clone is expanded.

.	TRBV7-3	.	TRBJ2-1	CASSPAIFYRADNEQFF	TGTGCCAGCAGCCCAGCGATTTTCTACAGGGCCGACAATGAGCAGTTCTTC
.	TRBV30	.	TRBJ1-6	CAWNRGSSSYNSPLHF	TGTGCCTGGAACCGGGGTTCAAGCTCCTATAATTCACCCCTCCACTTT
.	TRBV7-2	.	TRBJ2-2	CAGGASANTGELFF	TGTGCCGGAGGGGCCTCAGCGAACACCGGGGAGCTGTTTTTT
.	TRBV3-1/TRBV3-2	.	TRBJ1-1	CASSSAGTNTEAFF	TGTGCCAGCAGCTCCGCAGGAACGAACACTGAAGCTTTCTTT
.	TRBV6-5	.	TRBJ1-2	CASTDQGKGGYTF	TGTGCCAGCACCGATCAGGGGAAGGGTGGCTACACCTTC
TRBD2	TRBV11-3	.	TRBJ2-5	CASSSPRTSGVFKETQYF	TGTGCCAGCAGCTCTCCACGGACTAGCGGGGTCTTCAAAGAGACCCAGTACTTC
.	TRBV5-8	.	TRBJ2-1	CASSFIPYNEQFF	TGTGCCAGCAGCTTTATCCCCTACAATGAGCAGTTCTTC
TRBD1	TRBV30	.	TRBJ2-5	CAWSTTTGVEGETQYF	TGTGCCTGGAGTACCACGACAGGGGTTGAAGGAGAGACCCAGTACTTC
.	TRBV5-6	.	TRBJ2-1	CASSLELAHEQFF	TGTGCCAGCAGCTTGGAGTTAGCGCATGAGCAGTTCTTC
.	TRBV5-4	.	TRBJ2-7	CASSLVGYEQYF	TGTGCCAGCAGCTTGGTCGGCTACGAGCAGTACTTC
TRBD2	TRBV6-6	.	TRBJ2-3	CASSRGGVTLTDTQYF	TGTGCCAGCAGCCGCGGGGGGGTAACCCTCACAGATACGCAGTATTTT
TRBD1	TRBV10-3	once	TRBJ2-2	CAMGQGDGTGELFF	TGTGCCATGGGACAGGGTGATGGGACCGGGGAGCTGTTTTTT
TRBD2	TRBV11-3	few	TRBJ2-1	CASSLLTSGDNEQFF	TGTGCCAGCAGCTTATTGACTAGCGGGGACAATGAGCAGTTCTTC
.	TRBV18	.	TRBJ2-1	CASSPLGVEQFF	TGTGCCAGCTCACCGTTAGGGGTTGAGCAGTTCTTC
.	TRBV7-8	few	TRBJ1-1	CANLPGEVNTEAFF	TGTGCCAATCTACCCGGGGAAGTGAACACTGAAGCTTTCTTT
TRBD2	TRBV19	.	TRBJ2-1	CASSMGGSVYNEQFF	TGTGCCAGTAGTATGGGAGGGTCCGTGTACAATGAGCAGTTCTTC
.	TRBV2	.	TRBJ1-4	CASSPQGLGRLFF	TGTGCCAGCAGCCCCCAGGGCCTCGGGCGGCTGTTTTTT
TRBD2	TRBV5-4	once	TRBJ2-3	CASRRATGRDTQYF	TGTGCCAGCAGACGCGCCACCGGGAGGGATACGCAGTATTTT
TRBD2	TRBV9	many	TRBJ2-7	CASSVRTSGTINEQYF	TGTGCCAGCAGCGTAAGGACTAGCGGGACCATCAACGAGCAGTACTTC
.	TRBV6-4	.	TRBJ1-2	CASRSGTYGYTF	TGTGCCAGCCGGTCTGGGACATATGGCTACACCTTC
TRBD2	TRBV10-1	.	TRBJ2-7	CARLPSGRPYEQYF	TGCGCCAGGTTACCTAGCGGGAGACCCTACGAGCAGTACTTC
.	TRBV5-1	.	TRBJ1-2	CASTSDPNGYTF	TGCGCCAGCACAAGCGACCCTAACGGCTACACCTTC
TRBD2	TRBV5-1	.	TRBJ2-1	CASSPRGLAGVSEQFF	TGCGCCAGCAGCCCCCGGGGACTAGCGGGAGTCAGTGAGCAGTTCTTC
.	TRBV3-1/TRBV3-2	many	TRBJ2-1	CASSQTSGEQFF	TGTGCCAGCAGCCAAACTAGTGGTGAGCAGTTCTTC
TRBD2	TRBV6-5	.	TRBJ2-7	CASSYSRLAGDEQYF	TGTGCCAGCAGTTACTCGAGGCTAGCGGGAGACGAGCAGTACTTC
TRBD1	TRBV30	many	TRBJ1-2	CACGLGQGSSIHYGYTF	TGTGCCTGCGGTCTGGGACAGGGGAGCTCTATACACTATGGCTACACCTTC
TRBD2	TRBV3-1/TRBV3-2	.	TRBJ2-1	CASSQAGGVGEQFF	TGTGCCAGCAGCCAAGCGGGGGGGGTAGGAGAGCAGTTCTTC
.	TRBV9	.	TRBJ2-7	CASRRDGSYEQYF	TGTGCCAGCAGGCGGGACGGCTCCTACGAGCAGTACTTC